The clone carrying this T cell receptor beta chain came up once. CD45RA-negative memory and CD45RA+ naive subsets were split from the CD4+ cells. The data are from a study of shared clonotypes between healthy human individuals. The germline gives CDR1 MNHNS, CDR2 SASEGT. Unmatched junction bases numbered 6, after V lost 5 bases and J lost 2 bases. CDR3 length equals 15 residues. Sorted-subset replicate PCR reactions were performed with around 210 ng DNA, corresponding to tens of thousands of T cell genomes. Generated by immunoSEQ multiplex PCR, the TCRdb table keeps only in-frame clones and is missing some. Among roughly 2,300,000 clones listed, under 95% were seen once.

The V and J genes are TRBV6-1 and TRBJ1-5; 7 bases are a match to TRBD1. This clonotype was sampled from a man between 18 and 29 years old in good health. Some clones in this sample may be carry-over from other donors' samples. Sequenced input: naive CD4+ T cells from PBMCs. Subset given: CD45RA+ positively selected. In DNA, the CDR3 is TGTGCCAGCAGTCTTTCAGGGGGTGGCAATCAGCCCCAGCATTTT. Encoded protein: CASSLSGGGNQPQHF.